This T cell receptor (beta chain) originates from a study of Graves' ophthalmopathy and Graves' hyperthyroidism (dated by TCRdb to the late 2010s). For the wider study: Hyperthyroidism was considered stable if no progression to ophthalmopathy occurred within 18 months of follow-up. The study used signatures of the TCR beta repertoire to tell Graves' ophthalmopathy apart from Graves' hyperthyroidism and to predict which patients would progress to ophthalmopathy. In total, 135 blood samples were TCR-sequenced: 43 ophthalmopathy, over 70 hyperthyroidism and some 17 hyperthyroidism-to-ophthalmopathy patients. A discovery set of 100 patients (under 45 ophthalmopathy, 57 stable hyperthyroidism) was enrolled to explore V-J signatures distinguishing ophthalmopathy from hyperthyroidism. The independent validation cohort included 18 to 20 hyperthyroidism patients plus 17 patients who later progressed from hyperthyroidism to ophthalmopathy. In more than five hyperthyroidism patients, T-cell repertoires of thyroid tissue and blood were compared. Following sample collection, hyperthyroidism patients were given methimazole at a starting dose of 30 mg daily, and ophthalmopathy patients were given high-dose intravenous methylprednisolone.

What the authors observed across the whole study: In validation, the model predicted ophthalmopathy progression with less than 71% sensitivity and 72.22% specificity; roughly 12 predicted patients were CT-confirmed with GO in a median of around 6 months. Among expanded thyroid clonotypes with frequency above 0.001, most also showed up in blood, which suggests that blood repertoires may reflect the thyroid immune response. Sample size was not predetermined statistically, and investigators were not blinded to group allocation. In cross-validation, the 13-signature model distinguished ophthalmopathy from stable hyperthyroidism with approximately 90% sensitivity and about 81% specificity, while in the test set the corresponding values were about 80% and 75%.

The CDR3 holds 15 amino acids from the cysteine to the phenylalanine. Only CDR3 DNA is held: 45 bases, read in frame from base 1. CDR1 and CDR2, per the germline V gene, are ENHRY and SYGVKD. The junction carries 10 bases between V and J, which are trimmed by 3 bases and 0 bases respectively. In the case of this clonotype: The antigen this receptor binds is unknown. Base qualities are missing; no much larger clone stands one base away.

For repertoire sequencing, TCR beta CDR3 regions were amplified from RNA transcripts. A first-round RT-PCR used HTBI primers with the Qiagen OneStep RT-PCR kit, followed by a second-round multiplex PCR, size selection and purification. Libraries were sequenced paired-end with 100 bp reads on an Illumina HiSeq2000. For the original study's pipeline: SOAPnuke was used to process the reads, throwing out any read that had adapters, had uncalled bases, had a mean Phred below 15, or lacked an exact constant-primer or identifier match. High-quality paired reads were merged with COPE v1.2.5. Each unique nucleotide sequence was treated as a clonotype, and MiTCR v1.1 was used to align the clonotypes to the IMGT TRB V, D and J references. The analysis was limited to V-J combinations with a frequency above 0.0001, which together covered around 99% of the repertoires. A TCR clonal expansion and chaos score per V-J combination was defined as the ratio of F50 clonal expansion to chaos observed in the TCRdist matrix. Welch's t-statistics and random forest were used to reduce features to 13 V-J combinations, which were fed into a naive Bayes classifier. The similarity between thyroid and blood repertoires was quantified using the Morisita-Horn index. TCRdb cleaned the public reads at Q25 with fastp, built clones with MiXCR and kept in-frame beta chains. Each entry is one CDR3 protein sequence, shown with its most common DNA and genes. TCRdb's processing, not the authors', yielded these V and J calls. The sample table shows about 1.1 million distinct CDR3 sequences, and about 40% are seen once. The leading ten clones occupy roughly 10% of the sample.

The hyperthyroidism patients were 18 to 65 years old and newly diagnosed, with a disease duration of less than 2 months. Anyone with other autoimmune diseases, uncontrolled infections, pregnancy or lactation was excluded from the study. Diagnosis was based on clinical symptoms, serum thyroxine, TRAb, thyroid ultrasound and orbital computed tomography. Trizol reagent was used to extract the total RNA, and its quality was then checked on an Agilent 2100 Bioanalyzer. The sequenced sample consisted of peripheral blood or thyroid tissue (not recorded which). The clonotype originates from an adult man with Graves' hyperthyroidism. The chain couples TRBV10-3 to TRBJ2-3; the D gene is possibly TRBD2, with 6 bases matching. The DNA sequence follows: TGTGCCATCAGTGAAGGACTATACAGCACAGATACGCAGTATTTT. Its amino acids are CAISEGLYSTDTQYF.